This is a list of T cell receptor beta chains from one sample in a study of blood T cell repertoires in COVID-19. TCRdb's copy holds only in-frame clones and misses some; the assay was immunoSEQ multiplex PCR. The sample carries roughly 21,000 clones, approximately 90% recorded once. The material sequenced was peripheral blood. The receptors originated from a man aged 65-85 years with active COVID-19. Each CDR3 is given with its conserved first and last residue. Each record gives: clone size, V gene, D gene, J gene, CDR3 DNA, CDR3 protein. A D gene is named only where the DNA matches it firmly. Clone size is stated in some rows and not others, as once, few, many or a class when expanded.

.,TRBV3-1/TRBV3-2,.,TRBJ2-5,TGTGCCAGCAGCCAAGGGGGCCAGTTGTTAGAGACCCAGTACTTC,CASSQGGQLLETQYF
.,TRBV5-6,.,TRBJ2-3,TGTGCCAGCAGCTTGGCCGGTTATACGCAGTATTTT,CASSLAGYTQYF
.,TRBV6-5,.,TRBJ2-2,TGTGCCAGCAGTTACGGGCTACCGAACACCGGGGAGCTGTTTTTT,CASSYGLPNTGELFF
.,TRBV7-2,TRBD1,TRBJ1-1,TGTGCCAGCAGCTTGATCCGGGACAGAAACTTCCTAGAAGCTTTCTTT,CASSLIRDRNFLEAFF
.,TRBV5-1,TRBD1,TRBJ1-2,TGCGCCAGCAGCCCCGGGACAGGGGTTTGGGGAGGCTACACCTTC,CASSPGTGVWGGYTF
few,TRBV2,.,TRBJ2-7,TGTGCCACCTTGTACGAGCAGTACTTC,CATLYEQYF
.,TRBV2,TRBD2,TRBJ2-1,TGTGCCAGCAGTGAATATGGATCGAGCGGGAGCGGGTACAATGAGCAGTTCTTC,CASSEYGSSGSGYNEQFF
.,TRBV2,TRBD1,TRBJ1-4,TGTGCTACAGGGGTGGAGGCTAATGAAAAACTGTTTTTT,CATGVEANEKLFF
.,TRBV3-1/TRBV3-2,TRBD1,TRBJ1-1,TGTGCCAGCAGCCCACAAGGACAGGGAAACACTGAAGCTTTCTTT,CASSPQGQGNTEAFF
.,TRBV19,TRBD2,TRBJ2-7,TGTGCCAGTAGTATAGCCGGGGGGGCGGGCGAGCAGTACTTC,CASSIAGGAGEQYF
.,TRBV19,.,TRBJ1-5,TGTGCCAGTAGTATGAGCCGTCAGCCCCAGCATTTT,CASSMSRQPQHF
once,TRBV18,TRBD1,TRBJ1-1,TGTGCCAGCTCACCGGAGGGGGCAAACACTGAAGCTTTCTTT,CASSPEGANTEAFF
.,TRBV28,.,TRBJ1-1,TGTGCCAGCAGCCTCAGGGGTGGTACTGAAGCTTTCTTT,CASSLRGGTEAFF
few,TRBV7-9,.,TRBJ2-3,TGTGCCAGCAGCTTAATTGCGGGGACAGATACGCAGTATTTT,CASSLIAGTDTQYF
.,TRBV6-5,.,TRBJ1-1,TGTGCCAGCAGCGGTCTCAGGGATACTGAAGCTTTCTTT,CASSGLRDTEAFF
large,TRBV11-2,.,TRBJ2-7,TGTGCCAGCAGCTCCGCCGGGACTCTCGACGAGCAGTACTTC,CASSSAGTLDEQYF
once,TRBV7-8,.,TRBJ1-3,TGTGCCAGCAGCTTAGGATGGGCCAGGGCGGGGAACACCATATATTTT,CASSLGWARAGNTIYF
.,TRBV2,.,TRBJ1-4,TGTGCCAGCAGGCAGGGTCCTGAAAAACTGTTTTTT,CASRQGPEKLFF
once,TRBV25-1,.,TRBJ2-7,TGTGCCAGCAGTGAACAGGGAACCTACGAGCAGTACTTC,CASSEQGTYEQYF
.,TRBV19,.,TRBJ2-2,TGTGCCAGTAGTATAACCGGGGCGAACACCGGGGAGCTGTTTTTT,CASSITGANTGELFF
once,TRBV29-1,TRBD1,TRBJ1-1,TGCAGCGCGGACAGGGTTAGCACTGAAGCTTTCTTT,CSADRVSTEAFF
.,TRBV6-1,.,TRBJ1-2,TGTGCCAGCAGTGAAAGGACAGACTGGTATGGCTACACCTTC,CASSERTDWYGYTF
.,TRBV2,.,TRBJ1-5,TGTGCCAGCAGTGAACGTGTTTTGACAGGCCAGCCCCAGCATTTT,CASSERVLTGQPQHF
.,TRBV12-3/TRBV12-4,.,TRBJ2-7,TGTGCCAGCAGTTCAGGCCGTCAGCGGCCCTGGTACTTC,CASSSGRQRPWYF
.,TRBV10-3,.,TRBJ1-3,TGTGCCATCAGTGAGGCGGGGGATGGAAACACCATATATTTT,CAISEAGDGNTIYF
.,TRBV5-1,.,TRBJ1-4,TGCGCCAGCAGCTATGGGGGGGGCGCGGATGAAAAACTGTTTTTT,CASSYGGGADEKLFF
.,TRBV18,TRBD2,TRBJ2-2,TGTGCCAGCTCACCTGACTCACTAGCGGGAGACACGAACACCGGGGAGCTGTTTTTT,CASSPDSLAGDTNTGELFF
.,TRBV7-9,.,TRBJ2-1,TGTGCCAGCAGCTCGACAGTCCTCAATGAGCAGTTCTTC,CASSSTVLNEQFF
once,TRBV7-2,.,TRBJ2-6,TGTGCCAGCAGCTTACCTCAGGGGGCCAACGTCCTGACTTTC,CASSLPQGANVLTF
medium-sized,TRBV18,.,TRBJ1-1,TGTGCCAGCAGTCAGGGTGCTGAGACTGAAGCTTTCTTT,CASSQGAETEAFF
.,TRBV5-1,.,TRBJ1-1,TGCGCCAGTATACAGGGTACGAACTCCCGTGAAGCTTTCTTT,CASIQGTNSREAFF
.,TRBV13,TRBD2,TRBJ2-3,TGTGCCAGCAGCTTAGTCGGGGGGGGCACAGATACGCAGTATTTT,CASSLVGGGTDTQYF
once,TRBV5-1,TRBD1,TRBJ1-1,TGCGCCAGCAGCTTAGGAGACAGGGGCCCGAACACTGAAGCTTTCTTT,CASSLGDRGPNTEAFF
.,TRBV7-9,TRBD1,TRBJ2-5,TGTGCCAGCAGCGACCGCTGGACAGGCGATACTCAAGACGAGACCCAGTACTTC,CASSDRWTGDTQDETQYF
once,TRBV4-1,TRBD1,TRBJ1-4,TGCGCCAGCAAATCCGGGACAGGGGATGAAAAACTGTTTTTT,CASKSGTGDEKLFF
.,TRBV7-2,.,TRBJ2-5,TGTGCCAGCAGCTTAGCTGGCTTCCTTGAGACCCAGTACTTC,CASSLAGFLETQYF
.,TRBV10-2,.,TRBJ2-7,TGCGCCAGCAGTGATCCAGGGCATTCCTACGAGCAGTACTTC,CASSDPGHSYEQYF
.,TRBV6-5,TRBD1,TRBJ1-4,TGTGCCAGCAGTCGTAGGGACAGAGAAAAACTGTTTTTT,CASSRRDREKLFF
.,TRBV3-1/TRBV3-2,TRBD1,TRBJ2-7,TGTGTCAGCAGCCTGGGACAGGTAACCGACGAGCAGTACTTC,CVSSLGQVTDEQYF
.,TRBV15,TRBD1,TRBJ2-5,TGTGCCACCAGCGCAGGACAGGGGGCCCCCGAGACCCAGTACTTC,CATSAGQGAPETQYF
.,TRBV3-1/TRBV3-2,.,TRBJ1-1,TGTGCCAGCAGCCGGGGGGGAAACACTGAAGCTTTCTTT,CASSRGGNTEAFF
few,TRBV7-2,TRBD2,TRBJ2-7,TGTGCCAGCAGCCCCCGTAGCGGGAGAGGGCCGTACGAGCAGTACTTC,CASSPRSGRGPYEQYF
.,TRBV28,.,TRBJ1-2,TGTGCCAGCAGTGGGGGCCATAGGATTTATGGCTACACCTTC,CASSGGHRIYGYTF
.,TRBV12-3/TRBV12-4,.,TRBJ2-5,TGTGCCAGCAGCCTGGGAGTCCAAGAGACCCAGTACTTC,CASSLGVQETQYF
.,TRBV7-9,.,TRBJ1-1,TGTGCCAGCAGCTTAGCTCGCGGGGATGGGGACACTGAAGCTTTCTTT,CASSLARGDGDTEAFF
.,TRBV6-5,.,TRBJ1-5,.,CASRNGTVILAQHF
.,TRBV7-2,.,TRBJ2-3,TGTGCCAGCAGCTATGGACAGTCTTACACAGATACGCAGTATTTT,CASSYGQSYTDTQYF
.,TRBV9,.,TRBJ2-1,TGTGCCAGCAGCGCTCGACTAGTTGCTTACAATGAGCAGTTCTTC,CASSARLVAYNEQFF
few,TRBV5-6,TRBD1,TRBJ2-7,TGTGCCAGCAGCTTGGCTGGACAGGGGTTGATCTCCTACGAGCAGTACTTC,CASSLAGQGLISYEQYF
.,TRBV29-1,TRBD1,TRBJ1-2,TGCAGCACGACGGGACAGGGGTCCGGTGGCTACACCTTC,CSTTGQGSGGYTF
.,TRBV5-1,.,TRBJ2-7,TGCGCCAGCAGCTTGACCGGGACTCCTCAACTCAAGGACCACGAGCAGTACTTC,CASSLTGTPQLKDHEQYF
.,TRBV28,.,TRBJ1-1,TGTGCCAGCACCGAGGGTAACACTGAAGCTTTCTTT,CASTEGNTEAFF
.,TRBV9,TRBD2,TRBJ2-3,TGTGCCAGCAGCCCTCTTAGCGGGACTAGCACAGATACGCAGTATTTT,CASSPLSGTSTDTQYF
.,TRBV6-5,TRBD2,TRBJ2-2,TGTGCCAGCAGGAGGACTAGCGAAGGCGGGGAGCTGTTTTTT,CASRRTSEGGELFF
.,TRBV9,.,TRBJ2-3,TGTGCCAGCAGCCCCACGATGGCTTCTGCACAAAATACGCAGTATTTT,CASSPTMASAQNTQYF
.,TRBV11-3,TRBD1,TRBJ2-2,TGTGCCAGCAGCGGACAGGGGGCGGGCACCGGGGAGCTGTTTTTT,CASSGQGAGTGELFF